This T cell receptor beta chain is from a study of PD-1 blockade in mismatch repair-deficient tumors. Germline V gene data show CDR1 as MNHEY and CDR2 as SVGAGI. The V and J ends lost 4 bases and 6 bases respectively, with 9 bases between them. The length of the CDR3 is 13 residues. Method: immunoSEQ multiplex PCR; TCRdb's copy keeps in-frame clones and lacks some. The sample lists about 39,000 clones, 75% to 90% seen once, with approximately 1.1% in the top ten. The source was PBMCs, collected approximately 41 weeks after starting pembrolizumab. This receptor was identified in an adult with mismatch repair-deficient cancer. The V gene is TRBV6-5, the J gene TRBJ1-4; D unclear. The CDR3 region is CASSLGLDEKLFF. DNA for the CDR3: TGTGCCAGCAGTTTAGGACTCGATGAAAAACTGTTTTTT.